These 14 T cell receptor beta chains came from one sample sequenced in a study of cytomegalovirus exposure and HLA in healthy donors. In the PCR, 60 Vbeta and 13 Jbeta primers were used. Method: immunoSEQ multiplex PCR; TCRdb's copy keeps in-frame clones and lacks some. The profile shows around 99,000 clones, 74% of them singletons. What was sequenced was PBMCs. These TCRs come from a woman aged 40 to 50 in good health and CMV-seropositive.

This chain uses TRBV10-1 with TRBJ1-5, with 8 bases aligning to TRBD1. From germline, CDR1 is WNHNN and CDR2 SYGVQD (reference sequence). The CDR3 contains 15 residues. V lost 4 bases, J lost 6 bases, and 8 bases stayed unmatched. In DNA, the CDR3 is TGCGCCAGCAGTGGAGGAACAGGACAGGGTCAGCCCCAGCATTTT. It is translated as CASSGGTGQGQPQHF.

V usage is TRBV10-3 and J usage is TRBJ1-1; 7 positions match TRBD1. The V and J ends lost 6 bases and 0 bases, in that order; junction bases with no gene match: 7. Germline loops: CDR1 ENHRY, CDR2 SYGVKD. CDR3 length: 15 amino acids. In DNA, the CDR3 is TGTGCCATCAGCACTAAACAGGGGATGAACACTGAAGCTTTCTTT. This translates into CAISTKQGMNTEAFF.

The CDR3 DNA reads TGTGCCAGCAGTTACCGGGACAACGGCTACACCTTC. This sequence encodes CASSYRDNGYTF. This chain links TRBV6-7 with TRBJ1-2, with D maybe TRBD1 (6 bases). TRBV6-7 carries the ORF label, with uncertain function. The V and J ends lost 2 bases and 8 bases respectively, with 9 bases between them. The CDR3 covers 12 residues.

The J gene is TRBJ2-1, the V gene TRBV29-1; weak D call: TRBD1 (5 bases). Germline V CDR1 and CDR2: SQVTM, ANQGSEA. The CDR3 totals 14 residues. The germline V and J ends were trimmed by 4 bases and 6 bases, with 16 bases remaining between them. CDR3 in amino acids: CSVARTSGSNEQFF. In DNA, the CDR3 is TGCAGCGTTGCCCGGACATCCGGATCCAATGAGCAGTTCTTC.

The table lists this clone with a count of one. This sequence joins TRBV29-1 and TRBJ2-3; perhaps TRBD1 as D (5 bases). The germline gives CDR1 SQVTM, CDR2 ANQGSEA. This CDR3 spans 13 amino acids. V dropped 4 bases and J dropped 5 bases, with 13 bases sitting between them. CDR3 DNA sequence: TGCAGCGTTGTAAGTCGTCAGGGAGATACGCAGTATTTT. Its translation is CSVVSRQGDTQYF.

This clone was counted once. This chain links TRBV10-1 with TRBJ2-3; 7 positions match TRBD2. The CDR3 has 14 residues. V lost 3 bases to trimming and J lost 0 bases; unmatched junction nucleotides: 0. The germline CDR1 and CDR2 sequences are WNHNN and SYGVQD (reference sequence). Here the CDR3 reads CASSDGGSTDTQYF. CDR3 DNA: TGCGCCAGCAGTGACGGGGGGAGCACAGATACGCAGTATTTT.

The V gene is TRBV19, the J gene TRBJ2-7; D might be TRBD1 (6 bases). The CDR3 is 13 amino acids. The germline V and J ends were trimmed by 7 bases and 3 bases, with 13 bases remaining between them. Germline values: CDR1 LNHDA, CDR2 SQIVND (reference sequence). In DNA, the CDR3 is TGTGCCAGTAAGAGGACAGAAGACTACGAGCAGTACTTC. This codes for CASKRTEDYEQYF.

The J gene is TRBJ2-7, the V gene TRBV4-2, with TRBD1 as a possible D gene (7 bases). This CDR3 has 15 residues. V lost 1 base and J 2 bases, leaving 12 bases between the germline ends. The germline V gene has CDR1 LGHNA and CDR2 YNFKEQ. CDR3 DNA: TGTGCCAGCAGCCAAGCAGCAGGGGGGACCTACGAGCAGTACTTC. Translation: CASSQAAGGTYEQYF.

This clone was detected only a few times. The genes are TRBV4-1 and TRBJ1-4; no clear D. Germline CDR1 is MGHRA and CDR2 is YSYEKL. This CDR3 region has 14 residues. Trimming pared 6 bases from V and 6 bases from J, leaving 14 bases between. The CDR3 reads CASSPQVVDEKLFF. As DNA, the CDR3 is TGCGCCAGCAGTCCCCAGGTCGTGGATGAAAAACTGTTTTTT.

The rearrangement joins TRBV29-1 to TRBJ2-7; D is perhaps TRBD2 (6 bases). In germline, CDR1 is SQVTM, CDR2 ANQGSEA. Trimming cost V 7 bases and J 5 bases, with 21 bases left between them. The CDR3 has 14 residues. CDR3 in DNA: TGCAGCGCTCTCCGGGACTCAATTCTCCACGAGCAGTACTTC. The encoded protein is CSALRDSILHEQYF.

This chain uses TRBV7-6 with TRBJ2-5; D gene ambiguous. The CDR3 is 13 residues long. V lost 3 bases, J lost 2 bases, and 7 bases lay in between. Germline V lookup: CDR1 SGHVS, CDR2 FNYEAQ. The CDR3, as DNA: TGTGCCAGCAGCTTTGGCCAGCAAGAGACCCAGTACTTC. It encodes CASSFGQQETQYF.

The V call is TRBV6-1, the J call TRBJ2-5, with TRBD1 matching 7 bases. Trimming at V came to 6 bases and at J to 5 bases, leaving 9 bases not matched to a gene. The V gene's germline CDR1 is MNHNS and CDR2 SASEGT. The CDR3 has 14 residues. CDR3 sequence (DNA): TGTGCCAGCAGGGAGATACAGGGGCTCGAGACCCAGTACTTC. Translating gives CASREIQGLETQYF.

Here the CDR3 reads CASSQDRGGLETQYF. Written as DNA, the CDR3 is TGCGCCAGCAGCCAAGATAGAGGGGGCCTGGAGACCCAGTACTTC. The chain carries TRBV4-3 and TRBJ2-5; 7 bases are shared with TRBD1. V dropped 0 bases and J dropped 5; count of bases not matched to a gene: 6. The germline CDR1 and CDR2 sequences are LGHNA and YSLEER. The CDR3 loop spans 15 amino acids.

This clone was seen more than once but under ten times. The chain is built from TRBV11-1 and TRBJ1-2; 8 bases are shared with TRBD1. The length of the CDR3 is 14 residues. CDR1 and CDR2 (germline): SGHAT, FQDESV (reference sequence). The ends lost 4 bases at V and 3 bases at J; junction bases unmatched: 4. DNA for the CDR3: TGTGCCAGCAGCTCCGGGACAGGCTACTATGGCTACACCTTC. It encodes CASSSGTGYYGYTF.